The clone carrying this T cell receptor (beta chain) came up a few times. The data were obtained in a study of HIV-infected patients and healthy controls. Germline V lookup: CDR1 KGHSH, CDR2 LQKENI. The CDR3 is made up of 18 amino acids. V gave up 3 bases and J gave up 3 bases, with 21 bases separating them. About 450 ng RNA was reverse transcribed with alpha and beta constant-region primers. Separate chain-specific third strand synthesis with multiplexing indices produced the alpha and beta libraries. A 5' RACE adapter with a random hexamer and the SP2 primer site was joined to cDNA. TCRdb called the 5' RACE reads again in MiXCR, with one record for every CDR3 protein. This sample has 12,000 to 15,000 distinct CDR3 sequences; about 10% occur once, and the top ten carry about 6.8%. All unsorted peripheral T cells were captured because whole blood was used without fractionation.

Sequences were obtained from blood. The sequence derives from an adult in good health. The rearrangement joins TRBV18 to TRBJ1-3, with D maybe TRBD1 (6 bases). The CDR3 DNA sequence: TGTGCCAGCTCACCGGTTCAGCTATTGACAGGTCGTGGAAACACCATATATTTT. Amino acid sequence: CASSPVQLLTGRGNTIYF.